A selection of T cell receptor beta chains follows, all from one sample in a study of T cells after yellow fever vaccination. MiXCR, applied by TCRdb to the 5' RACE reads, yields one record per CDR3 protein. The sample includes around 610,000 distinct CDR3 sequences, roughly 12% seen only once; the top ten take roughly an eighth. This specimen was PBMCs, taken on the day of the yellow fever booster vaccination. These receptors all come from a man aged 25 to 40 who received the YFV17D yellow fever vaccine. Both conserved end residues are part of each CDR3. Fields, in order: J gene, V gene, CDR3 protein.

>TRBJ1-6|TRBV18
CASSTTGASDSPLHF
>TRBJ2-7|TRBV18
CASSPPVPGGPYEQYF
>TRBJ2-2|TRBV10-3
CAINLQGGTGELFF
>TRBJ1-2|TRBV28
CASILNGGYYGYTF
>TRBJ2-5|TRBV7-2
CASSLEQIGTQYF
>TRBJ2-3|TRBV20-1
CSAPLLADTQYF
>TRBJ1-4|TRBV6-1
CASTDRGRNEKLFF
>TRBJ2-5|TRBV7-6
CASRDRETQYF
>TRBJ2-1|TRBV10-3
CATMGQADNEQFF
>TRBJ1-1|TRBV20-1
CSARDPIGGAFF
>TRBJ2-4|TRBV11-1
CASSLAPMAGGLLAKNIQYF
>TRBJ2-1|TRBV7-2
CASSRQGGGSYNEQFF
>TRBJ1-4|TRBV20-1
CSAQTQGSEKLFF
>TRBJ1-5|TRBV29-1
CSVQSGNQPQHF
>TRBJ1-4|TRBV28
CASSLAGQGGEKLFF
>TRBJ1-1|TRBV12-3/TRBV12-4
CASSATGTMNTEAFF
>TRBJ2-3|TRBV7-9
CASSTTSGKDRSDTQYF
>TRBJ2-2|TRBV9
CASSVDRVGVGELFF
>TRBJ2-7|TRBV7-2
CASSLFGLAGAEQYF
>TRBJ2-1|TRBV9
CASSVAASSYNEQFF
>TRBJ1-4|TRBV10-3
CAISVSGADPAGVEKLFF
>TRBJ2-3|TRBV18
CASSLRTSGTADTQYF
>TRBJ2-1|TRBV7-8
CASSLSPRGEQFF
>TRBJ2-1|TRBV29-1
CSVEGPNPYNEQFF
>TRBJ2-7|TRBV20-1
CSVSSGTFYEQYF
>TRBJ1-4|TRBV28
CATERSNEKLFF
>TRBJ2-2|TRBV24-1
CATSDFVPGLGVTGELFF
>TRBJ2-3|TRBV7-2
CASSLDTQYF
>TRBJ1-4|TRBV7-2
CASSPVRGPNEKLFF
>TRBJ2-3|TRBV27
CASSLEGALYSGTDTQYF
>TRBJ2-1|TRBV5-1
CASSSASASGSNEQFF
>TRBJ2-5|TRBV6-2/TRBV6-3
CASSYGPEETQYF
>TRBJ2-3|TRBV12-3/TRBV12-4
CASSFGGTDTQYF
>TRBJ2-2|TRBV20-1
CSARDRTSGTGGELFF
>TRBJ2-4|TRBV29-1
CSVVRGVGIQYF
>TRBJ2-1|TRBV10-3
CVISETPGEQFF
>TRBJ2-7|TRBV11-2
CASSTYTIRGTSGRLYEQYF
>TRBJ2-5|TRBV29-1
CSVDSGRGETQYF
>TRBJ1-4|TRBV7-2
CASSPQGHSEKLFF
>TRBJ2-2|TRBV7-2
CASSSRTGTTGELFF
>TRBJ2-7|TRBV30
CAWSSQGGQYF